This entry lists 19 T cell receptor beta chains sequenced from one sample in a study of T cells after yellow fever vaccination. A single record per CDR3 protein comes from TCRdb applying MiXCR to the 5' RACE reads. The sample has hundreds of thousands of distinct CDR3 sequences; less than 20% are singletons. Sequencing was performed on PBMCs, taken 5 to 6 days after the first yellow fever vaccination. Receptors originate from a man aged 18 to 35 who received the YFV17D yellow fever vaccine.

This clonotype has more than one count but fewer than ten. The CDR3 loop reads CASTLEGLGTGELFF. The CDR3, as DNA: TGTGCCAGCACCTTAGAGGGACTAGGGACCGGGGAGCTGTTTTTT. The V gene is TRBV27, the J gene TRBJ2-2; the match to TRBD2 covers 8 bases. This CDR3 comprises 15 residues. Germline trimming cut 7 bases from V and 5 bases from J; bases unmatched to any gene: 9. The germline CDR1 and CDR2 sequences are MNHEY and SMNVEV (reference sequence).

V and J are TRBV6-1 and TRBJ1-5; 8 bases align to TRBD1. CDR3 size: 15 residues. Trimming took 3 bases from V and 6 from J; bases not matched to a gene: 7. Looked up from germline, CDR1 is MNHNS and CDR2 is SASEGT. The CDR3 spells CASSEVTGGIQPQHF. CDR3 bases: TGTGCCAGCAGTGAGGTCACAGGGGGAATTCAGCCCCAGCATTTT.

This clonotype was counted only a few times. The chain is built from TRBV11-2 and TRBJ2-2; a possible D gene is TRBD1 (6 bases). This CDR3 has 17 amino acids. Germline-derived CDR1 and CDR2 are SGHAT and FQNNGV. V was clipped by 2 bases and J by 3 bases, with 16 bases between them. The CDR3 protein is CASSLIPGAGDTGELFF. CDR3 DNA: TGTGCCAGCAGCTTAATCCCAGGGGCAGGTGACACCGGGGAGCTGTTTTTT. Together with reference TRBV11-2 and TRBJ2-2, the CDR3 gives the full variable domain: EAGVAQSPRYKIIEKRQSVAFWCNPISGHATLYWYQQILGQGPKLLIQFQNNGVVDDSQLPKDRFSAERLKGVDSTLKIQPAKLEDSAVYLCASSLIPGAGDTGELFFGEGSRLTVL.

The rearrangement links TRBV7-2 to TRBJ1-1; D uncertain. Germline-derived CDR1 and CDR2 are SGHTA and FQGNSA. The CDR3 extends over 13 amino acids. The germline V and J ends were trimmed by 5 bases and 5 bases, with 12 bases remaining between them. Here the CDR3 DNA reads TGTGCCAGCAGCACTCAGCCGGAGACTGAAGCTTTCTTT. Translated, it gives CASSTQPETEAFF.

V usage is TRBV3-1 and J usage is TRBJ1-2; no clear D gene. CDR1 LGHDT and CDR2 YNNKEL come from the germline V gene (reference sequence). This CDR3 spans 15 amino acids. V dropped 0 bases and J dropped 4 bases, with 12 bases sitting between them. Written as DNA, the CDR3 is TGTGCCAGCAGCCAAGATGGGGTCGGTGGCTATGGCTACACCTTC. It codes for CASSQDGVGGYGYTF.

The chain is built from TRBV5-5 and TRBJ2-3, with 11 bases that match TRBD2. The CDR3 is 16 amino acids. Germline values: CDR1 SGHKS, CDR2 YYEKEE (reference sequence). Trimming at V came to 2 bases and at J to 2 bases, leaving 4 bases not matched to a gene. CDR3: CASSLLLAGDTDTQYF. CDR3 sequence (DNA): TGTGCCAGCAGCTTATTACTAGCGGGGGACACAGATACGCAGTATTTT.

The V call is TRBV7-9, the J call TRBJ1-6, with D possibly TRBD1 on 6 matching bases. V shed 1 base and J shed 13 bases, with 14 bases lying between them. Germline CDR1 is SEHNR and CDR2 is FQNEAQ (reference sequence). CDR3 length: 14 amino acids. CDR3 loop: CASSLGDRGHPLHF. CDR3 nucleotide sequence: TGTGCCAGCAGCTTAGGGGACCGGGGGCATCCCCTCCACTTT.

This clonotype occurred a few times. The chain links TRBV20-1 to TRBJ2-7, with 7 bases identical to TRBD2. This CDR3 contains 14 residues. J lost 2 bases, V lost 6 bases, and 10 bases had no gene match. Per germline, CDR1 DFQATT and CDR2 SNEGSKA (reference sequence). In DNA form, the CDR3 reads TGCAGTGCCGCCACTTTCGCGGGGGCCTACGAGCAGTACTTC. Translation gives CSAATFAGAYEQYF.

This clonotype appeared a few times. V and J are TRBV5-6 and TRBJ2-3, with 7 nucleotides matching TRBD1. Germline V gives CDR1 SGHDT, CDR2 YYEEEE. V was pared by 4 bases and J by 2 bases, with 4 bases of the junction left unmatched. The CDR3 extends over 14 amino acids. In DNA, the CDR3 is TGTGCCAGCAGCCAGGACAGGACCACAGATACGCAGTATTTT. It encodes CASSQDRTTDTQYF.

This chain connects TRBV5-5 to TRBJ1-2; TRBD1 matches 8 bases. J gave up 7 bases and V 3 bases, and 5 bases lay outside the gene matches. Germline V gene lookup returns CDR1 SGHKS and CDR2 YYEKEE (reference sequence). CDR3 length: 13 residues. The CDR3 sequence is CASSWTGYLGYTF. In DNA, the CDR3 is TGTGCCAGCAGCTGGACAGGGTATCTTGGCTACACCTTC.

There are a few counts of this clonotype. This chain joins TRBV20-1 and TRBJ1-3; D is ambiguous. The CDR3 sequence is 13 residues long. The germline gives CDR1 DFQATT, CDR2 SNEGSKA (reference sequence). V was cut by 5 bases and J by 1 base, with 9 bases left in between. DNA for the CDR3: TGCAGTGCTGACACGGGGTCTGGAAACACCATATATTTT. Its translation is CSADTGSGNTIYF.

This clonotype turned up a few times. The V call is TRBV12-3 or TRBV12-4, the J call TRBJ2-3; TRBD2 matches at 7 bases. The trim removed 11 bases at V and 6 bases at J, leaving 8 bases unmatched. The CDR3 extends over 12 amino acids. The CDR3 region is CAVNGDYDTQYF. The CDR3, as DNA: TGTGCCGTTAACGGGGACTACGATACGCAGTATTTT.

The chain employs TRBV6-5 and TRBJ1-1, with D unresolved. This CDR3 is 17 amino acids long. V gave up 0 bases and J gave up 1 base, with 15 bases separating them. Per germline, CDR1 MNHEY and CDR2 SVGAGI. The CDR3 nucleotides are TGTGCCAGCAGTTACTCCGGTTATAACCCTGGGAACACTGAAGCTTTCTTT. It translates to CASSYSGYNPGNTEAFF.

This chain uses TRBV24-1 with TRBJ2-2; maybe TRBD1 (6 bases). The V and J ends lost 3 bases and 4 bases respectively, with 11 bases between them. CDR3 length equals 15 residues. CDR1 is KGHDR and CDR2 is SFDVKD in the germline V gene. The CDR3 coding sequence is TGTGCCACCAGTGATCCGACAGGTCCCACCGGGGAGCTGTTTTTT. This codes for CATSDPTGPTGELFF.

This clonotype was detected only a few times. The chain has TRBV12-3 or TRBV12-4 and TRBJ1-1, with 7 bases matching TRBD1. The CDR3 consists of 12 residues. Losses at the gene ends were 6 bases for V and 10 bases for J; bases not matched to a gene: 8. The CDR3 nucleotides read TGTGCCAGCAGAATACAGGGGTTGGGAGCTTTCTTT. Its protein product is CASRIQGLGAFF.

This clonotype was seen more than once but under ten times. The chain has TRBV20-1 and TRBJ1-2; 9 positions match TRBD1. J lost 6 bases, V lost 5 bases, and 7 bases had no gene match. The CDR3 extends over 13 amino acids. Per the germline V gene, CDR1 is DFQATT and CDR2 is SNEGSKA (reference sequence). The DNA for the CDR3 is TGCAGTGCTGGCGGGACAGGGAACCATGGCTACACCTTC. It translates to CSAGGTGNHGYTF.

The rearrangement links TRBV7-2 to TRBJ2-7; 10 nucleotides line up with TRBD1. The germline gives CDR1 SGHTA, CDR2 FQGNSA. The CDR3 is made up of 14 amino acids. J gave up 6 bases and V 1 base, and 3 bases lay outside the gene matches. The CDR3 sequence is CASSLVRQGAEQYF. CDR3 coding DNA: TGTGCCAGCAGCTTAGTCAGACAGGGGGCCGAGCAGTACTTC. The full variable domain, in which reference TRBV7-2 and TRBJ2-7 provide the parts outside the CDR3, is GAGVSQSPSNKVTEKGKDVELRCDPISGHTALYWYRQSLGQGLEFLIYFQGNSAPDKSGLPSDRFSAERTGGSVSTLTIQRTQQEDSAVYLCASSLVRQGAEQYFGPGTRLTVT.

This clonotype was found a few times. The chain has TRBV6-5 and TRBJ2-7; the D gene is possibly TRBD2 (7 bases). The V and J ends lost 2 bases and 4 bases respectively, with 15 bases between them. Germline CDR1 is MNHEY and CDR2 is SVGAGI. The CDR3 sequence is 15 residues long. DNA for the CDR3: TGTGCCAGCAGTTACGGGGGCGGGGGTGGTTACGAGCAGTACTTC. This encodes CASSYGGGGGYEQYF.

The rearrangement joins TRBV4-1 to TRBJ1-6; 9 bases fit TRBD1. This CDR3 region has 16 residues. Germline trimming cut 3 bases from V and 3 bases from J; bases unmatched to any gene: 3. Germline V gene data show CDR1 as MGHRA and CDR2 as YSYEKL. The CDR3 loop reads CASSQEGQGYNSPLHF. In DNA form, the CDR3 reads TGCGCCAGCAGCCAGGAGGGACAGGGCTATAATTCACCCCTCCACTTT.